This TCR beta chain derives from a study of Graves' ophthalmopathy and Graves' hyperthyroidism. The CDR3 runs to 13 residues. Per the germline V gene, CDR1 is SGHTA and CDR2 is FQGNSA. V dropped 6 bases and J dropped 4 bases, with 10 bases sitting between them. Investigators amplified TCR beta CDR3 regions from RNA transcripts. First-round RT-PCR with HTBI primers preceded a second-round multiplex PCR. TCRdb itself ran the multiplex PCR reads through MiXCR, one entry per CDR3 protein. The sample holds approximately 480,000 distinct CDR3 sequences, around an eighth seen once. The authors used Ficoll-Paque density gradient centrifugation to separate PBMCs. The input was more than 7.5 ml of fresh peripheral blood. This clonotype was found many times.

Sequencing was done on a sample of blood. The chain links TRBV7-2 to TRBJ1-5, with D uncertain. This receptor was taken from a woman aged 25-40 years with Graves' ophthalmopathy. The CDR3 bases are TGTGCCAGCAGTCCCAGAGGGAATCAGCCCCAGCATTTT. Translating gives CASSPRGNQPQHF.